This T cell receptor beta chain comes out of a study of identical twins. Template switching added a universal primer site, and cDNA bore unique molecular identifiers. TCRdb independently ran MiXCR on the 5' RACE reads; one entry per CDR3 protein. Seen here are approximately 700,000 distinct CDR3 sequences, around 6% observed once, and the top ten hold approximately 2%. V lost 3 bases and J lost 4; bases outside the gene matches: 7. The CDR3 runs to 15 residues. This clonotype occurred many times. The antigen remains unidentified. General study findings and limits: The more abundant beta clonotypes in cord blood had fewer insertions, and memory repertoires did not show this.

The chain has TRBV12-3 or TRBV12-4 and TRBJ1-2, with 8 positions matching TRBD1. This sequence originates from a man aged 18 to 35 in good health. Sequenced sample: naive T cells sorted from blood. The CDR3 nucleotides read TGTGCCAGCAGTTTGGCAGGGGGCGCCGGCTATGGCTACACCTTC. Its translation: CASSLAGGAGYGYTF.